This T cell receptor (beta chain) was documented in a study of follicular helper T cells after annual influenza vaccination. Germline lookup yields CDR1 MNHEY and CDR2 SMNVEV (reference sequence). J lost 3 bases, V lost 5 bases, and 5 bases had no gene match. The CDR3 runs to 16 residues. This clone was picked up one time. Some clones are missing from TCRdb's copy, which holds only in-frame ones; the method was immunoSEQ multiplex PCR. The sample carries over 8,500 clones, nearly 85% recorded once. The genes are TRBV27 and TRBJ2-2; TRBD2 agrees at 11 bases. This clonotype originated in an adult who received the influenza vaccine. Source: CXCR5- memory CD4+ T cells sorted from blood, taken 6 weeks after influenza vaccination. The CDR3, as DNA: TGTGCCAGCAGTAAGGGACTAGCGGTCTACACCGGGGAGCTGTTTTTT. Its translation is CASSKGLAVYTGELFF.